This is a list of T cell receptor beta chains from one sample in a study of blood T cell repertoires in COVID-19. Generated by immunoSEQ multiplex PCR, the TCRdb table keeps only in-frame clones and is missing some. The sample lists some 120,000 clones, approximately 80% seen once, with 7.9% in the top ten. The specimen sequenced was peripheral blood. Every receptor here comes from a human donor in a cohort sampled during active COVID-19. CDR3s include the opening cysteine and the closing phenylalanine or tryptophan. The D gene is left open where the match is weak. Size is omitted from some rows. Given values are once, few, many or a class for expanded clones.

j_call d_call v_call clone_size cdr3_nt cdr3_aa
TRBJ2-1 NA TRBV9 NA TGTGCCAGCAGCGCCTCCGAAGGGGACAATGAGCAGTTCTTC CASSASEGDNEQFF
TRBJ2-5 NA TRBV11-3 once TGTGCCAGCAGCTTAGGCTCAGGGAAGGGCCAAGAGACCCAGTACTTC CASSLGSGKGQETQYF
TRBJ2-2 NA TRBV7-9 NA TGTGCCAGCAGCTCACTCAAGAATACGATTCGTACCGGGGAGCTGTTTTTT CASSSLKNTIRTGELFF
TRBJ2-7 TRBD1 TRBV28 NA TGTGCCAGCAGTCCTTCCGGGACAGGGGGCGAGCAGTACTTC CASSPSGTGGEQYF
TRBJ2-7 NA TRBV28 few TGTGCCAGCAGTCGAGACAGGCTCTACGAGCAGTACTTC CASSRDRLYEQYF
TRBJ2-7 NA TRBV6-5 once TGTGCCAGCAGTCCGCGGGACTCCTACGAGCAGTACTTC CASSPRDSYEQYF
TRBJ2-7 TRBD2 TRBV6-2/TRBV6-3 NA TGTGCCAGCAGTTACGACAAACTAGCGTCGGAATACGAGCAGTACTTC CASSYDKLASEYEQYF
TRBJ2-7 NA TRBV19 NA TGTGCCAGTAGCCGCGGAGGCCCCCGGTGGGCCTACGAGCAGTACTTC CASSRGGPRWAYEQYF
TRBJ1-1 TRBD1 TRBV24-1 NA TGTGCCACCAGTGACCTCATAGCCGGGACAGGGGACATGAACACTGAAGCTTTCTTT CATSDLIAGTGDMNTEAFF
TRBJ2-7 TRBD2 TRBV7-6 NA TGTGCCAGCAGCCCCGGGACTAGCGGGTATTACGAGCAGTACTTC CASSPGTSGYYEQYF
TRBJ1-5 NA TRBV18 NA TGTGCCAGCTCGCGGGCCCCCGTGGGTCAGCCCCAGCATTTT CASSRAPVGQPQHF
TRBJ2-7 NA TRBV13 NA TGTGCCAGCAGCCCCAGGTCCGTTTCCTACGAGCAGTACTTC CASSPRSVSYEQYF
TRBJ1-1 NA TRBV30 NA TGTGCCTGGGGACCGGTTTCTGAAGCTTTCTTT CAWGPVSEAFF
TRBJ2-6 TRBD1 TRBV19 NA TGTGCCAGTAGTATAGGGACAGGGGCAGGGATACTTGTGACTGGGGCCAACGTCCTGACTTTC CASSIGTGAGILVTGANVLTF
TRBJ2-7 TRBD2 TRBV28 once TGTGCCAGCAGTCTTCTAGCGGGAGTTAGGCGCGAGCAGTACTTC CASSLLAGVRREQYF
TRBJ1-6 NA TRBV7-9 NA TGTGCCAGTACAGATCCCCATAATTCACCCCTCCACTTT CASTDPHNSPLHF
TRBJ2-7 TRBD2 TRBV7-2 NA TGTGCCAGCAGCTTAGTGGGACTAGCGGAGGCCTACGAGCAGTACTTC CASSLVGLAEAYEQYF
TRBJ2-7 NA TRBV28 NA TGTGCCAGCTCCGCGGGGTGGGGATACGAGCAGTACTTC CASSAGWGYEQYF
TRBJ2-5 NA TRBV10-3 NA TGTGCCATCAGTGAGTCCGGGATCCGAGAGACCCAGTACTTC CAISESGIRETQYF
TRBJ1-2 NA TRBV2 NA TGTGCCAGCAGCGAAGGGGCAACCTATGGCTACACCTTC CASSEGATYGYTF
TRBJ2-7 NA TRBV30 NA TGTGCCTGGAGTGGAGGGAACCGTGCCTACGAGCAGTACTTC CAWSGGNRAYEQYF
TRBJ2-7 TRBD1 TRBV27 few TGTGCCAGCAGTTTCGGACAGGGGAGGTCCTACGAGCAGTACTTC CASSFGQGRSYEQYF
TRBJ1-1 TRBD1 TRBV19 NA TGTGCCAGTACGGGGACAGGGGGGGGATCGAACACTGAAGCTTTCTTT CASTGTGGGSNTEAFF
TRBJ2-7 NA TRBV4-1 NA TGCGCCAGCAGCCCGAGGGGGCAGGGGGGCGAGCAGTACTTC CASSPRGQGGEQYF
TRBJ2-7 NA TRBV27 NA TGTGCCAGCAGTTTTCGGGACAACTCCTACGAGCAGTACTTC CASSFRDNSYEQYF
TRBJ2-7 TRBD1 TRBV6-1 NA TGTGCCAGCAGTGAAGTTCCCGGGACAGGTTCCTACGAGCAGTACTTC CASSEVPGTGSYEQYF
TRBJ1-2 TRBD1 TRBV2 few TGTGCCGCAATTCAGGACAGGGGGTATGGCTACACCTTC CAAIQDRGYGYTF
TRBJ2-7 TRBD1 TRBV6-5 NA TGTGCCAGCAGTACGGGACAGGGGTTGGACGAGCAGTACTTC CASSTGQGLDEQYF
TRBJ1-1 NA TRBV11-2 NA TGTGCCAGCACCTTGGGGCAGGCAAACACTGAAGCTTTCTTT CASTLGQANTEAFF
TRBJ2-7 TRBD2 TRBV30 NA TGTGCCTGGAGTGGATTAGCGGGGCTCTCCTACGAGCAGTACTTC CAWSGLAGLSYEQYF
TRBJ2-7 TRBD2 TRBV10-3 few TGTGCCACCAGGGGCACTAGCGGGAGGGCCGGGTACGAGCAGTACTTC CATRGTSGRAGYEQYF
TRBJ2-7 NA TRBV5-1 NA TGCGCCAGCAGCTCGGGCCCAGGGAACTACGAGCAGTACTTC CASSSGPGNYEQYF
TRBJ2-7 TRBD2 TRBV27 NA TGTGCCAGCAGTTTGGGGGGGAGGGCCTACGAGCAGTACTTC CASSLGGRAYEQYF
TRBJ1-2 TRBD1 TRBV12-3/TRBV12-4 few TGTGCCAGCATTACGGACAGGGGCTACACCTTC CASITDRGYTF
TRBJ1-1 NA TRBV7-8 few TGTGCCAGCAGCTTAGATTGGGGCAGGGTGAACACTGAAGCTTTCTTT CASSLDWGRVNTEAFF
TRBJ1-5 TRBD1 TRBV7-6 few TGTGCCAGCAGCCCGGGACAGGGGAATCAGCCCCAGCATTTT CASSPGQGNQPQHF
TRBJ2-7 NA TRBV6-5 NA TGTGCCAGCAGTTGGGGCCCGTCCGAGCAGTACTTC CASSWGPSEQYF
TRBJ1-1 TRBD1 TRBV7-3 NA TGTGCCAGCAGCTCCACAGGGGGGCGCTTTGAAGCTTTCTTT CASSSTGGRFEAFF
TRBJ1-4 NA TRBV6-5 NA TGTGCCAGCAGTTACGCAGGTTTGAGTGGTGAAAAACTGTTTTTT CASSYAGLSGEKLFF
TRBJ2-3 NA TRBV5-6 NA TGTGCCAGCAGCTTGTTGCCCCTTCGGGGCACAGATACGCAGTATTTT CASSLLPLRGTDTQYF
TRBJ1-2 NA TRBV15 NA TGTGCCACCAGCATACCTAGTACGGGAGACGGCTACACCTTC CATSIPSTGDGYTF
TRBJ2-7 TRBD2 TRBV4-1 NA TGCGCCAGCAGCCAAGGGGGAGGGGTCCCCATCGGCGAGCAGTACTTC CASSQGGGVPIGEQYF